The rows below give T cell receptor beta chains drawn from one sample of a study of cytomegalovirus exposure and HLA in healthy donors. The repertoire was sequenced with immunoSEQ multiplex PCR; TCRdb's copy has only in-frame clones and lacks some. The data contain 150,000 to 200,000 clones, roughly 85% of them singletons. What was sequenced was PBMCs. The receptors originated from a man in his forties in good health and CMV-seronegative. CDR3s include the opening cysteine and the closing phenylalanine or tryptophan. D genes are given only for firm matches. Clone size is shown for a subset of rows, as once, few, many or a class of expanded clone.

.,TRBJ2-1,.,TRBV7-2,TGTGCCAGCAGCCGAGATCCAAGGGGCAATGAGCAGTTCTTC,CASSRDPRGNEQFF
TRBD2,TRBJ2-7,.,TRBV7-2,TGTGCCAGCAGCTTAGTTTCCGCGGGAGGTGGAACCTACGAGCAGTACTTC,CASSLVSAGGGTYEQYF
TRBD1,TRBJ2-2,.,TRBV29-1,TGCAGCGTTGGCACAGGGGTCACCGGGGAGCTGTTTTTT,CSVGTGVTGELFF
TRBD1,TRBJ1-2,.,TRBV7-9,TGTTCCAGCAGCTTAAATGTCAGGGGGCAGTATGGCTACACCTTC,CSSSLNVRGQYGYTF
TRBD2,TRBJ2-7,.,TRBV11-2,TGTGCCAGCAGCTTAGGTGGACTAGCGGGAGGCCGCGGGCAGTACTTC,CASSLGGLAGGRGQYF
TRBD2,TRBJ2-4,once,TRBV5-1,TGCGCCAGCAGCTCGCCACCTACTAGCGGGAGAGCCAAAAACATTCAGTACTTC,CASSSPPTSGRAKNIQYF
.,TRBJ2-3,once,TRBV6-1,TGTGCCAGCAGTGAACCCCTACCCACAGATACGCAGTATTTT,CASSEPLPTDTQYF
.,TRBJ2-7,.,TRBV5-4,TGCGCCAGCAGCCAAGGGGCTAGTATGTCCAACGAGCAGTACTTC,CASSQGASMSNEQYF
.,TRBJ2-5,.,TRBV15,TGTGCCACCAGCAGAGGCTACGAGACCCAGTACTTC,CATSRGYETQYF
.,TRBJ1-5,.,TRBV6-1,TGTGCCAGCAGTGAGACAGGAGGAGGCAATCAGCCCCAGCATTTT,CASSETGGGNQPQHF
.,TRBJ1-1,once,TRBV18,TGTGCCAGCTCACCATCCCCTCTAGCCTCCGGCACTGAAGCTTTCTTT,CASSPSPLASGTEAFF